Listed below are T cell receptor beta chains from one sample, sequenced in a study of spatial heterogeneity in lung cancer. TCRdb called the 5' RACE reads again in MiXCR, with one record for every CDR3 protein. Of some 85,000 distinct CDR3 sequences in the sample, approximately 20% were seen once. The starting material was PBMCs, obtained at surgery. The receptors shown here come from a male donor with early-stage non-small cell lung cancer. The CDR3 runs from the conserved cysteine through the conserved F or W. The order of the fields is J gene, V gene, D gene, clone size, CDR3 protein, CDR3 DNA. A D gene is named only where the DNA matches it firmly. Rows may omit the clone size; those that give it use once, few, many or a size class.

j_call: TRBJ2-5
v_call: TRBV29-1
d_call: TRBD1
clone_size: few
cdr3_aa: CSVEGQPTQETQYF
cdr3_nt: TGCAGCGTTGAGGGACAGCCAACACAAGAGACCCAGTACTTC

j_call: TRBJ2-6
v_call: TRBV7-8
d_call: .
clone_size: many
cdr3_aa: CASSFGMRQNSGANVLTF
cdr3_nt: TGTGCCAGCAGCTTTGGGATGCGACAAAACTCTGGGGCCAACGTCCTGACTTTC

j_call: TRBJ2-1
v_call: TRBV28
d_call: TRBD2
clone_size: .
cdr3_aa: CASSTLAGGNYNEQFF
cdr3_nt: TGTGCCAGCAGTACGTTAGCGGGAGGGAACTACAATGAGCAGTTCTTC

j_call: TRBJ1-5
v_call: TRBV28
d_call: TRBD1
clone_size: many
cdr3_aa: CATQAGGSNQPQHF
cdr3_nt: TGTGCCACCCAGGCAGGGGGAAGCAATCAGCCCCAGCATTTT

j_call: TRBJ2-7
v_call: TRBV20-1
d_call: .
clone_size: many
cdr3_aa: CSARVAEYEQYF
cdr3_nt: TGCAGTGCTAGAGTAGCGGAGTACGAGCAGTACTTC

j_call: TRBJ2-4
v_call: TRBV6-5
d_call: .
clone_size: .
cdr3_aa: CASSYAQITAKNIQYF
cdr3_nt: TGTGCCAGCAGCTATGCTCAAATTACAGCCAAAAACATTCAGTACTTC

j_call: TRBJ2-1
v_call: TRBV29-1
d_call: .
clone_size: .
cdr3_aa: CSANPDREGDNEQFF
cdr3_nt: TGCAGCGCTAACCCCGACAGGGAGGGGGACAATGAGCAGTTCTTC

j_call: TRBJ2-3
v_call: TRBV19
d_call: .
clone_size: .
cdr3_aa: CASRASDRGTDTQYF
cdr3_nt: TGTGCCAGTAGAGCTTCGGACAGAGGAACAGATACGCAGTATTTT